The 18 T cell receptor beta chains in this list originate from one sample, sequenced in a study of human T cells and chemical hapten exposure. Time point noted: patch test 2, 6 weeks after DPC sensitization. The treatment here: therapeutic diphenylcyclopropenone sensitization with weekly scalp DPC. TCRdb called the RACE reads again in MiXCR, with one record for every CDR3 protein. The profile shows fewer than 85,000 distinct CDR3 sequences, roughly a tenth of them singletons. Sequenced material: whole blood, taken in connection with sensitization to the hapten diphenylcyclopropenone (DPC). The receptors stem from a woman aged 30 to 39 with alopecia areata. Some clones in this sample may be carry-over from other donors' samples.

In this sample, this clonotype turned up many times. This chain joins TRBV7-2 and TRBJ2-7, with D unclear. V was clipped by 7 bases and J by 3 bases, with 7 bases between them. The CDR3 totals 11 residues. Germline CDR1 SGHTA, CDR2 FQGNSA. CDR3 DNA: TGTGCCAGCACCTACAACTACGAGCAGTACTTC. Translated, it gives CASTYNYEQYF.

In its sample, this clonotype was seen many times. The chain uses TRBV29-1 and TRBJ1-5; D may be TRBD1 (6 bases). Germline CDR1 and CDR2: SQVTM and ANQGSEA. V lost 4 bases to trimming and J lost 3 bases, with 7 bases between them. This CDR3 comprises 12 residues. DNA for the CDR3: TGCAGCGTTGGGGGACACAATCAGCCCCAGCATTTT. Translated: CSVGGHNQPQHF.

This clonotype has at least ten counts. The chain has TRBV5-6 and TRBJ2-1; a possible D gene is TRBD2 (6 bases). The CDR3 runs to 16 residues. CDR1 and CDR2 (germline): SGHDT, YYEEEE. V was pared by 4 bases and J by 8 bases, with 22 bases between. CDR3 nucleotides: TGTGCCAGCAGCCTCACTTTGGGGGGAGGAACCGATGAGCAGTTCTTC. It encodes CASSLTLGGGTDEQFF.

This clonotype was picked up many times. This chain uses TRBV25-1 with TRBJ1-4; TRBD1 might be the D (6 bases). The V gene's germline CDR1 is MGHDK and CDR2 SYGVNS. The CDR3 consists of 14 residues. The V gene lost 6 bases and the J gene lost 7 bases, with 15 bases spanning the gap. The CDR3 protein is CASRPRGAGEKLFF. CDR3 nucleotides: TGTGCCAGCAGGCCCCGGGGGGCAGGTGAAAAACTGTTTTTT.

This clonotype was seen more than once but under ten times. The chain links TRBV11-3 to TRBJ2-2; D gene ambiguous. The germline V and J ends were trimmed by 5 bases and 2 bases, with 6 bases remaining between them. The CDR3 covers 13 residues. CDR1 and CDR2 from the germline V gene are SGHNT and YENEEA. The CDR3 is CASSPLNTGELFF. For the CDR3, the DNA is TGTGCCAGCAGCCCACTCAACACCGGGGAGCTGTTTTTT.

This clonotype was counted ten times or more. The genes are TRBV3-1 and TRBJ2-1; TRBD2 matches at 12 bases. The CDR3 has 15 amino acids. Germline CDR1 and CDR2: LGHDT and YNNKEL (reference sequence). V dropped 4 bases and J dropped 7; count of bases not matched to a gene: 5. The CDR3 DNA reads as TGTGCCAGCAGCCTGACTAGCGGGAGTAGAAATGAGCAGTTCTTC. Protein sequence: CASSLTSGSRNEQFF.

The gene calls are TRBV6-1 and TRBJ2-7; possibly TRBD1 or TRBD2 for D (5 bases each). V dropped 5 bases and J dropped 7 bases, with 15 bases sitting between them. This CDR3 has 13 amino acids. The germline CDR1 and CDR2 sequences are MNHNS and SASEGT. CDR3 region: CASSQYRDGEQYF. The CDR3 nucleotides are TGTGCCAGCAGTCAATATAGGGACGGAGAGCAGTACTTC.

This clonotype was observed many times. J is TRBJ1-5 and V is TRBV20-1; 8 nucleotides line up with TRBD1. Germline CDR1 is DFQATT and CDR2 is SNEGSKA (reference sequence). The CDR3 has 14 residues. The V segment lost 6 bases and the J segment 0 bases; nucleotides outside the gene matches: 4. CDR3 bases: TGCAGTGCGAGGACAGGGCTTAGCAATCAGCCCCAGCATTTT. Protein: CSARTGLSNQPQHF.

This clonotype came up many times. The chain combines TRBV6-2 or TRBV6-3 with TRBJ2-7; no firm D call. CDR3 length: 15 residues. V lost 0 bases to trimming and J lost 0 bases, with 9 bases between them. CDR1 MNHEY and CDR2 SVGEGT come from the germline V gene. The CDR3 spells CASSYSTQGSYEQYF. The CDR3 coding sequence is TGTGCCAGCAGTTACTCGACACAAGGCTCCTACGAGCAGTACTTC.

V gene TRBV6-2 or TRBV6-3 combines with J gene TRBJ2-6, with 10 bases fitting TRBD1. This CDR3 comprises 17 residues. V trimming: 6 bases; J trimming: 0 bases; junction bases outside the gene matches: 5. Per germline, CDR1 MNHEY and CDR2 SVGEGT. CDR3 amino acids: CASSGRTGGSGANVLTF. Written as DNA, the CDR3 is TGTGCCAGCAGCGGACGGACAGGGGGCTCTGGGGCCAACGTCCTGACTTTC.

This clonotype has more than one count but fewer than ten. The V call is TRBV20-1, the J call TRBJ2-7, with TRBD2 identical over 9 bases. With V trimmed by 1 base and J by 6 bases, 4 bases remained unmatched. CDR1 and CDR2 (germline): DFQATT, SNEGSKA (reference sequence). The CDR3 has 13 amino acids. The CDR3 loop is CSARGGTSPEQYF. The CDR3 DNA follows: TGCAGTGCTAGAGGCGGGACTAGCCCCGAGCAGTACTTC.

The chain uses TRBV4-1 and TRBJ1-4; D may be TRBD1 (5 bases). Trimming took 0 bases from V and 2 from J, leaving 19 bases between them. The CDR3 has 19 amino acids. Germline V gene data show CDR1 as MGHRA and CDR2 as YSYEKL. CDR3 in amino acids: CASSQDAGPLRGTNEKLFF. In nucleotides, the CDR3 is TGCGCCAGCAGCCAAGATGCGGGTCCCCTCCGGGGCACTAATGAAAAACTGTTTTTT.

This clonotype showed up just a few times. This sequence joins TRBV29-1 and TRBJ1-4; D remains unclear. Germline V gene sequence: CDR1 SQVTM, CDR2 ANQGSEA. V was pared by 7 bases and J by 0 bases, with 15 bases between. This CDR3 has 15 residues. The CDR3 DNA reads TGCAGCGCACGGACTAACGAGGCAACTAATGAAAAACTGTTTTTT. This sequence encodes CSARTNEATNEKLFF.

The chain combines TRBV10-3 with TRBJ2-1; TRBD2 matches at 9 bases. Germline V gene lookup returns CDR1 ENHRY and CDR2 SYGVKD. V was pared by 10 bases and J by 5 bases, with 6 bases of the junction left unmatched. CDR3 length: 13 amino acids. CDR3 bases: TGTGCCACCTTAGCGGGAGCGAACAATGAGCAGTTCTTC. Its translation is CATLAGANNEQFF.

The rearrangement uses TRBV6-6 and TRBJ1-4; D unresolved. CDR3 size: 12 residues. CDR1 MNHNY and CDR2 SVGAGI come from the germline V gene (reference sequence). V lost 0 bases and J 5 bases, leaving 1 base between the germline ends. The CDR3 DNA reads TGTGCCAGCAGTTACTCAAATGAAAAACTGTTTTTT. The encoded protein is CASSYSNEKLFF.

The chain recombines TRBV29-1 with TRBJ1-3; D ambiguous. The germline V gene encodes CDR1 SQVTM and CDR2 ANQGSEA. V was cut by 5 bases and J by 0 bases, with 2 bases left in between. The CDR3 is made up of 11 amino acids. In DNA form, the CDR3 reads TGCAGCGTTCGCTCTGGAAACACCATATATTTT. Protein sequence: CSVRSGNTIYF.

This clonotype is termed medium-sized (0.01 to 0.1%). V usage is TRBV7-2 and J usage is TRBJ2-4; 8 bases map to TRBD2. With V trimmed by 4 bases and J by 5 bases, 7 bases remained unmatched. CDR1 and CDR2 from the germline V gene are SGHTA and FQGNSA. The CDR3 spans 15 residues. This chain's CDR3 is CASSSAGGPQNIQYF. In DNA, the CDR3 is TGTGCCAGCAGCTCGGCGGGGGGACCCCAAAACATTCAGTACTTC.

This clonotype showed up many times. The V gene is TRBV27, the J gene TRBJ1-2; a possible D gene is TRBD1 (5 bases). Per germline, CDR1 MNHEY and CDR2 SMNVEV (reference sequence). This CDR3 is 13 amino acids long. V was clipped by 3 bases and J by 7 bases, with 12 bases between them. The CDR3: CASSFRQGGGYTF. CDR3 nucleotide sequence: TGTGCCAGCAGTTTTCGGCAGGGTGGTGGCTACACCTTC.